The 21 T cell receptor beta chains given below trace back to one sample, sequenced in a study of cytotoxic CD8 clonotypes in ibrutinib-treated CLL. TCRdb's copy holds only in-frame clones and misses some; the assay was immunoSEQ multiplex PCR. There are 9,500 to 12,000 clones in the sample; around 80% occur only once, and 22% lies in the top ten. This material consisted of PBMCs, taken at disease progression, from a patient treated with ibrutinib. These receptors were taken from a human donor with chronic lymphocytic leukemia.

This clone was seen just once. CDR3 sequence (DNA): TGCAGTGCTAGTGTGGCTGAGCAGTTCTTC. This translates into CSASVAEQFF. The J gene is TRBJ2-1, the V gene TRBV20-1; D call uncertain. The CDR3 covers 10 residues. The germline gives CDR1 DFQATT, CDR2 SNEGSKA (reference sequence). V lost 3 bases and J 9 bases, leaving 6 bases between the germline ends.

The rearrangement links TRBV19 to TRBJ1-4; D call uncertain. The V end was cut by 4 bases, the J end by 8 bases, with 8 bases between. CDR3 length: 12 amino acids. Germline CDR1 is LNHDA and CDR2 is SQIVND (reference sequence). The CDR3, as DNA: TGTGCCAGTAGTACCCTTCAGGAAAAACTGTTTTTT. Translated, it gives CASSTLQEKLFF.

The chain couples TRBV5-5 to TRBJ1-3; D uncertain. CDR3 length: 15 amino acids. V shed 1 base and J shed 1 base, with 9 bases lying between them. Germline CDR1 is SGHKS and CDR2 is YYEKEE (reference sequence). The CDR3: CASSLTDDSGNTIYF. Here the CDR3 DNA reads TGTGCCAGCAGCTTGACGGACGATTCTGGAAACACCATATATTTT.

This chain links TRBV7-6 with TRBJ1-4; perhaps TRBD1 as D (6 bases). The CDR3 covers 14 residues. The V and J ends lost 5 bases and 8 bases respectively, with 15 bases between them. Germline-derived CDR1 and CDR2 are SGHVS and FNYEAQ. The CDR3 sequence: CASSQDSSWEKLFF. The CDR3 nucleotides read TGTGCCAGCAGCCAGGACAGTTCTTGGGAAAAACTGTTTTTT.

V usage is TRBV4-2 and J usage is TRBJ2-1; 7 bases fit TRBD2. Unmatched junction bases numbered 8, after V lost 4 bases and J lost 5 bases. The V gene's germline CDR1 is LGHNA and CDR2 YNFKEQ. CDR3 length: 15 residues. CDR3 in amino acids: CASSLRSGYHNEQFF. In DNA, the CDR3 is TGTGCCAGCAGCCTACGTAGCGGGTACCACAATGAGCAGTTCTTC.

The chain couples TRBV4-2 to TRBJ2-7, with 10 bases identical to TRBD2. In germline, CDR1 is LGHNA, CDR2 YNFKEQ. The V gene end was trimmed by 0 bases and the J gene end by 2 bases; junction bases not matched to a gene: 7. This CDR3 contains 17 residues. CDR3 sequence: CASSQENSGGTPYEQYF. The DNA of the CDR3 is TGTGCCAGCAGCCAAGAGAATAGCGGGGGGACCCCCTACGAGCAGTACTTC.

This chain links TRBV9 with TRBJ2-7; 12 bases agree with TRBD2. This CDR3 spans 14 amino acids. After removal of 2 bases from V and 7 bases from J, the junction contained 4 bases not matched to a gene. CDR1 is SGDLS, CDR2 YYNGEE, per germline. As DNA, the CDR3 is TGTGCCAGCAGCGTGGGGACTAGCGGGCCTGAGCAGTACTTC. Translated, it gives CASSVGTSGPEQYF.

The V call is TRBV7-2, the J call TRBJ2-5, with a tentative D call TRBD2 (5 bases). The V gene's germline CDR1 is SGHTA and CDR2 FQGNSA. The length of the CDR3 is 13 residues. The germline V and J ends were trimmed by 3 bases and 5 bases, with 10 bases remaining between them. The CDR3 nucleotides are TGTGCCAGCAGCTTCGTGGAGGTGGAGACCCAGTACTTC. Translation gives CASSFVEVETQYF.

The CDR3 region is CSVEIRTHISGPNTGELFF. For the CDR3, the DNA is TGCAGCGTTGAAATCCGGACACATATTAGCGGACCGAACACCGGGGAGCTGTTTTTT. The chain links TRBV29-1 to TRBJ2-2; tentatively, D is TRBD2 (6 bases). Trimming took off 2 bases at V and 0 bases at J, with 22 bases between the two ends. The CDR3 contains 19 residues. Germline values: CDR1 SQVTM, CDR2 ANQGSEA.

This clone ranks as medium-sized. This sequence joins TRBV13 and TRBJ2-7; 14 nucleotides agree with TRBD2. V lost 4 bases to trimming and J lost 2 bases; unmatched junction nucleotides: 4. This CDR3 is built from 16 residues. Germline V CDR1 and CDR2: PRHDT, FYEKMQ (reference sequence). The CDR3 region is CASSSGTSGSAYEQYF. CDR3 DNA sequence: TGTGCCAGCAGCTCAGGGACTAGCGGGAGTGCCTACGAGCAGTACTTC. The entire variable domain, with the rest obtained from reference TRBV13 and TRBJ2-7, is as follows: AAGVIQSPRHLIKEKRETATLKCYPIPRHDTVYWYQQGPGQDPQFLISFYEKMQSDKGSIPDRFSAQQFSDYHSELNMSSLELGDSALYFCASSSGTSGSAYEQYFGPGTRLTVT.

The chain combines TRBV7-9 with TRBJ2-7; D call uncertain. Trimming removed 5 bases at V and 5 bases at J, with 16 bases between. CDR1 SEHNR and CDR2 FQNEAQ come from the germline V gene (reference sequence). This CDR3 has 14 amino acids. CDR3 protein: CASSLPSLRNEQYF. CDR3 nucleotides: TGTGCCAGCAGCCTCCCCAGTTTGAGAAACGAGCAGTACTTC.

The chain couples TRBV2 to TRBJ2-2, with 7 bases that match TRBD2. This CDR3 has 13 amino acids. V trimming: 7 bases; J trimming: 7 bases; junction bases outside the gene matches: 6. Looked up from germline, CDR1 is SNHLY and CDR2 is FYNNEI. The CDR3 DNA follows: TGTGCCAGCACCACGGGGGGTGGCGGGGAGCTGTTTTTT. This sequence encodes CASTTGGGGELFF. Full variable domain (missing parts from reference TRBV2 and TRBJ2-2): EPEVTQTPSHQVTQMGQEVILRCVPISNHLYFYWYRQILGQKVEFLVSFYNNEISEKSEIFDDQFSVERPDGSNFTLKIRSTKLEDSAMYFCASTTGGGGELFFGEGSRLTVL.

V usage is TRBV2 and J usage is TRBJ1-4; tentatively, D is TRBD1 (6 bases). Per germline, CDR1 SNHLY and CDR2 FYNNEI. The V end lost 7 bases, the J end lost 5 bases, and 17 bases lay between the germline ends. This CDR3 has 15 amino acids. The chain's CDR3 is CASIMITGTNEKLFF. The CDR3 nucleotides read TGTGCCAGCATCATGATCACCGGGACAAATGAAAAACTGTTTTTT. Variable domain in full (rest from reference TRBV2 and TRBJ1-4): EPEVTQTPSHQVTQMGQEVILRCVPISNHLYFYWYRQILGQKVEFLVSFYNNEISEKSEIFDDQFSVERPDGSNFTLKIRSTKLEDSAMYFCASIMITGTNEKLFFGSGTQLSVL.

The V gene is TRBV28, the J gene TRBJ2-3; D is unresolved. V lost 1 base and J lost 1, with 12 bases in between. CDR3 length equals 16 residues. The V gene's germline CDR1 is MDHEN and CDR2 SYDVKM. The CDR3 is CASSLFRVEGTDTQYF. For the CDR3, the DNA is TGTGCCAGCAGTTTATTTCGGGTAGAAGGCACAGATACGCAGTATTTT. The full variable domain, completed using reference TRBV28 and TRBJ2-3, is DVKVTQSSRYLVKRTGEKVFLECVQDMDHENMFWYRQDPGLGLRLIYFSYDVKMKEKGDIPEGYSVSREKKERFSLILESASTNQTSMYLCASSLFRVEGTDTQYFGPGTRLTVL.

In this sample, this clone turned up once. The chain carries TRBV30 and TRBJ2-5; 8 bases are a match to TRBD1. The CDR3 extends over 15 amino acids. Unmatched junction bases numbered 7, after V lost 2 bases and J lost 2 bases. Germline CDR1 reads GTSNPN; CDR2 reads SVGIG (reference sequence). The CDR3 loop is CAWSNTGGLQETQYF. DNA for the CDR3: TGTGCCTGGAGTAACACAGGGGGTCTTCAAGAGACCCAGTACTTC.

This clone was seen only once. V usage is TRBV5-1 and J usage is TRBJ2-1; tentative D call: TRBD2 (6 bases). Germline CDR1 is SGHRS and CDR2 is YFSETQ. V lost 0 bases and J 10 bases, leaving 11 bases between the germline ends. This CDR3 has 13 amino acids. The CDR3, as DNA: TGCGCCAGCAGCTTGGGGAGGGGCGGGGAGCAGTTCTTC. Its translation is CASSLGRGGEQFF.

This clone was counted once. The chain joins TRBV6-5 to TRBJ2-6; D remains unclear. Germline V gene sequence: CDR1 MNHEY, CDR2 SVGAGI. The length of the CDR3 is 15 residues. V was pared by 7 bases and J by 0 bases, with 10 bases between. The CDR3 region has the DNA TGTGCCAGCACGACATTTAGCTCTGGGGCCAACGTCCTGACTTTC. Its translation is CASTTFSSGANVLTF.

The V and J genes are TRBV10-1 and TRBJ2-7; 10 nucleotides match TRBD2. Losses at the gene ends were 5 bases for V and 2 bases for J; bases not matched to a gene: 6. The CDR3 consists of 15 residues. Germline V gene data show CDR1 as WNHNN and CDR2 as SYGVQD (reference sequence). DNA for the CDR3: TGCGCCAGCAGTCCCGGACTAGCGGACACCTACGAGCAGTACTTC. Translating gives CASSPGLADTYEQYF.

The chain uses TRBV6-5 and TRBJ1-2; 7 bases match TRBD1. This CDR3 comprises 12 residues. V lost 5 bases and J lost 7; bases outside the gene matches: 4. Germline values: CDR1 MNHEY, CDR2 SVGAGI. The CDR3 loop reads CASSKTGAGYTF. For the CDR3, the DNA is TGTGCCAGCAGTAAAACAGGGGCTGGCTACACCTTC.

The CDR3 region has the DNA TGTGCCAGCTCACCCGCTTCGGGGGGCTCCCCCACAGATACGCAGTATTTT. Translating it yields CASSPASGGSPTDTQYF. V usage is TRBV18 and J usage is TRBJ2-3, with a possible D match to TRBD2 (7 bases). Germline values: CDR1 KGHSH, CDR2 LQKENI. Trimming took 3 bases from V and 2 from J, leaving 18 bases between them. The CDR3 consists of 17 residues.

This clone was detected once. The chain recombines TRBV2 with TRBJ1-4, with 10 positions matching TRBD1. Germline-derived CDR1 and CDR2 are SNHLY and FYNNEI. This CDR3 region has 17 residues. V shed 7 bases, J shed 2 bases, and the junction held 10 bases outside the gene matches. The CDR3 DNA reads TGTGCCAGCACTGGGACAGGGGCCCTCTTCACTAATGAAAAACTGTTTTTT. Residues: CASTGTGALFTNEKLFF.